This paragraph reports one T cell receptor beta chain. The antigen is undetermined. Libraries were made from TCR beta cDNA, and they carried unique molecular identifiers. TCRdb ran MiXCR on the PCR reads and lists one entry per CDR3 protein. The sample has around 700,000 distinct CDR3 sequences; approximately 59% are singletons. CDR1 is DFQATT and CDR2 is SNEGSKA in the germline V gene (reference sequence). Unmatched junction bases numbered 12, after V lost 6 bases and J lost 3 bases. The CDR3 spans 16 residues. This sample is part of a study of post-analysis software for immune sequencing data. Findings of the study overall: The study found TRBV5-6, TRBV5-1 and TRBV20-1 among about 5 TRBV segments more frequent in patients than controls.

This chain uses TRBV20-1 with TRBJ2-3, with 10 bases identical to TRBD1. Sequencing was performed on blood. This clonotype originated in a girl aged 2-9 years with multiple sclerosis. CDR3: CSASRRTGGYTDTQYF. In nucleotides, the CDR3 is TGCAGTGCCTCTCGGCGGACAGGGGGATATACAGATACGCAGTATTTT.